This TCR beta chain derives from a study of vaccination effects on CD4 cells after COVID-19. Study outcomes and limitations: Infection-derived and vaccine-derived clones contracted markedly late after vaccination.

Antigen-specific CD4+ T cells were first expanded with viral peptide pools by the ViraFEST assay and only then sequenced. Culture lasted roughly 9 days before CD4+ T cell isolation. Cultures had half their medium replaced with IL-2 medium on days 3 and 7. V was clipped by 3 bases and J by 2 bases, with 13 bases between them. CDR3 length: 16 amino acids. From germline, CDR1 is LNHDA and CDR2 SQIVND (reference sequence). Profiling relied on immunoSEQ multiplex PCR, and the TCRdb table lists in-frame clones only, not all of them. The sample has some 79,000 clones, around 70% seen once; the top ten hold about 1.7%. As to this clone: The antigen is undetermined.

The sequence was collected from a human donor who received a COVID-19 vaccine. Sequenced here: CD4+ T cells from PBMCs cultured with HCoV-229E spike peptides, sampled before COVID-19 vaccination. The genes are TRBV19 and TRBJ2-2, with D unclear. This chain's CDR3 is CASSIKVWANTGELFF. CDR3 coding DNA: TGTGCCAGTAGTATTAAGGTTTGGGCCAACACCGGGGAGCTGTTTTTT.